The clone carrying this T cell receptor (beta chain) was recorded many times. This CDR3 comprises 17 residues. Germline CDR1 is SNHLY and CDR2 is FYNNEI. Trimming removed 6 bases from V and 2 bases from J; junction bases left unmatched: 10. The data belong to a study of T cells in Graves' hyperthyroidism and ophthalmopathy. TCR beta CDR3 regions were amplified from RNA transcripts. In the first-round RT-PCR of the TCR CDR3, the HTBI primer set was used. Using its own MiXCR run on the multiplex PCR reads, TCRdb lists one record per CDR3 protein. The data contain roughly 380,000 distinct CDR3 sequences, approximately 15% of them seen just once; the ten biggest clones take up approximately 11%.

The sequence derives from a woman between 55 and 75 years old with Graves' hyperthyroidism. The genes are TRBV2 and TRBJ1-4, with 9 bases that match TRBD1. The sample consisted of blood. CDR3 residues: CASRTGTGSFTNEKLFF. CDR3 sequence (DNA): TGTGCCAGCAGGACCGGGACAGGGTCTTTTACTAATGAAAAACTGTTTTTT.